Listed here are 18 T cell receptor beta chains from one sample, sequenced in a study of T cells after yellow fever vaccination (dated by TCRdb to the late 2010s). Receptor amplification or capture employed 5' RACE. Reads for this sample came from an Illumina NovaSeq 6000. TCRdb redid the processing of the public reads, applying fastp at Q25 and MiXCR, and retained in-frame beta chains. Rows are combined by CDR3 protein, so each entry shows the most common genes and DNA. Here the sample has approximately 330,000 distinct CDR3 sequences; approximately 4% occur a single time. Of the sample, under 30% is held by the ten largest clones. What this sample's treatment or condition label stands for: live attenuated yellow fever vaccine strain. This specimen was PBMCs, taken 5 days after the yellow fever booster vaccination. The origin of the receptors is a man younger than 35 who received the YFV17D yellow fever vaccine.

This clonotype was observed a few times. This chain joins TRBV9 and TRBJ1-4; D might be TRBD1 (6 bases). Germline CDR1 reads SGDLS; CDR2 reads YYNGEE. The germline V and J ends were trimmed by 0 bases and 15 bases, with 12 bases remaining between them. The CDR3 is 12 amino acids. Here the CDR3 reads CASSVDGGRVFF. CDR3 sequence (DNA): TGTGCCAGCAGCGTAGATGGGGGGCGAGTGTTTTTT.

Many counts were recorded for this clonotype. For the CDR3, the DNA is TGCGCCAGCAGCAGGGGGACAAACTCTGGGGCCAACGTCCTGACTTTC. This translates into CASSRGTNSGANVLTF. This chain links TRBV5-1 with TRBJ2-6; D perhaps matches TRBD1 (6 bases). The CDR3 sequence is 16 residues long. Germline V CDR1 and CDR2: SGHRS, YFSETQ. Trimming removed 4 bases at V and 0 bases at J, with 11 bases between.

This clonotype was detected only a few times. The rearrangement links TRBV5-4 to TRBJ2-5; 7 nucleotides align to TRBD1. The CDR3 consists of 15 residues. Germline CDR1 reads SGHNT; CDR2 reads YYREEE (reference sequence). The V gene end was trimmed by 2 bases and the J gene end by 7 bases; junction bases not matched to a gene: 11. The CDR3 sequence is CASSFKGAERWTQYF. As DNA, the CDR3 is TGTGCCAGCAGCTTTAAGGGGGCCGAGAGGTGGACCCAGTACTTC.

There are a few counts of this clonotype. This chain connects TRBV7-2 to TRBJ2-5; 13 bases agree with TRBD2. Germline V gene lookup returns CDR1 SGHTA and CDR2 FQGNSA. Unmatched junction bases numbered 7, after V lost 4 bases and J lost 5 bases. There are 16 residues in the CDR3. The CDR3 DNA is TGTGCCAGCAGCTCGGTGACTAGCGGGGGGTGGGAGACCCAGTACTTC. It translates to CASSSVTSGGWETQYF.

V gene TRBV5-5 combines with J gene TRBJ1-6; a possible D gene is TRBD1 (5 bases). This CDR3 contains 15 residues. The germline gives CDR1 SGHKS, CDR2 YYEKEE (reference sequence). Trimming took off 5 bases at V and 6 bases at J, with 15 bases between the two ends. The CDR3 region is CASRKGHTPNSPLHF. The DNA of the CDR3 is TGTGCCAGCAGAAAGGGGCATACTCCTAATTCACCCCTCCACTTT. The full variable domain, its missing parts supplied by reference TRBV5-5 and TRBJ1-6, is DAGVTQSPTHLIKTRGQQVTLRCSPISGHKSVSWYQQVLGQGPQFIFQYYEKEERGRGNFPDRFSARQFPNYSSELNVNALLLGDSALYLCASRKGHTPNSPLHFGNGTRLTVT.

This clonotype came up many times. The CDR3 sequence: CASSKTRDRVTDTQYF. The CDR3 nucleotides read TGTGCCAGCAGTAAAACCCGGGACAGGGTCACAGATACGCAGTATTTT. The gene calls are TRBV25-1 and TRBJ2-3; 9 nucleotides agree with TRBD1. Germline-derived CDR1 and CDR2 are MGHDK and SYGVNS. V gave up 5 bases and J gave up 2 bases; unmatched junction bases: 8. There are 16 residues in the CDR3.

The chain recombines TRBV20-1 with TRBJ2-3; D not certain. The CDR3 is 13 amino acids. The germline V gene has CDR1 DFQATT and CDR2 SNEGSKA (reference sequence). The V gene lost 6 bases and the J gene lost 0 bases, with 10 bases spanning the gap. This chain's CDR3 is CSARKPSTDTQYF. DNA of the CDR3: TGCAGTGCAAGAAAACCAAGCACAGATACGCAGTATTTT.

This clonotype was counted only a few times. The gene calls are TRBV15 and TRBJ1-6; perhaps TRBD1 as D (5 bases). Germline CDR1 and CDR2: LNHNV and YYDKDF (reference sequence). The CDR3 extends over 15 amino acids. Trimming took off 0 bases at V and 5 bases at J, with 8 bases between the two ends. CDR3 nucleotides: TGTGCCACCAGCAGAGATTGGGGGAATAATTCACCCCTCCACTTT. The encoded protein is CATSRDWGNNSPLHF.

Ten or more counts support this clonotype. V usage is TRBV7-9 and J usage is TRBJ2-2; TRBD2 aligns across 8 bases. V was clipped by 8 bases and J by 6 bases; unmatched bases: 8. CDR3 length: 14 residues. The germline V gene has CDR1 SEHNR and CDR2 FQNEAQ (reference sequence). The CDR3 sequence is CASGRSGGPGELFF. The CDR3 nucleotides read TGTGCCAGCGGGAGAAGCGGGGGACCCGGGGAGCTGTTTTTT.

The CDR3 loop is CASRSWDRGNEQFF. The CDR3 DNA is TGTGCCAGCAGATCGTGGGACAGGGGTAATGAGCAGTTCTTC. The gene calls are TRBV11-2 and TRBJ2-1; the match to TRBD1 covers 10 bases. V shed 6 bases and J 7 bases; nucleotides not matched to a gene: 6. The CDR3 sequence is 14 residues long. Per the germline V gene, CDR1 is SGHAT and CDR2 is FQNNGV.

This clonotype was counted a few times. The V call is TRBV12-3 or TRBV12-4, the J call TRBJ2-3; D gene unclear. V gave up 1 base and J gave up 14 bases, with 13 bases separating them. This CDR3 comprises 12 residues. The CDR3 loop is CASSLDWGNPYF. The CDR3 DNA sequence: TGTGCCAGCAGTTTAGACTGGGGAAATCCGTATTTT.

This clonotype was observed many times. The J gene is TRBJ1-2, the V gene TRBV5-5; 8 positions match TRBD1. The CDR3 loop spans 13 amino acids. The V and J ends lost 1 base and 7 bases, in that order; junction bases with no gene match: 3. Germline V gene sequence: CDR1 SGHKS, CDR2 YYEKEE (reference sequence). Here the CDR3 reads CASSLYGTGGYTF. DNA for the CDR3: TGTGCCAGCAGCTTGTACGGGACAGGTGGCTACACCTTC.

This clonotype was found a few times. The V gene is TRBV18, the J gene TRBJ2-5; the match to TRBD2 covers 7 bases. The CDR3 sequence is 14 residues long. The germline gives CDR1 KGHSH, CDR2 LQKENI. J gave up 1 base and V 5 bases, and 4 bases lay outside the gene matches. This CDR3 reads CASSSSGFQETQYF. The CDR3 nucleotides read TGTGCCAGCTCATCTAGCGGATTCCAAGAGACCCAGTACTTC. Full variable domain (rest looked up from reference TRBV18 and TRBJ2-5): NAGVMQNPRHLVRRRGQEARLRCSPMKGHSHVYWYRQLPEEGLKFMVYLQKENIIDESGMPKERFSAEFPKEGPSILRIQQVVRGDSAAYFCASSSSGFQETQYFGPGTRLLVL.

This clonotype was observed many times. J is TRBJ2-5 and V is TRBV5-1; a weak D match, TRBD2 (7 bases). The V gene's germline CDR1 is SGHRS and CDR2 YFSETQ. V lost 2 bases, J lost 5 bases, and 13 bases lay in between. This CDR3 spans 14 amino acids. DNA of the CDR3: TGCGCCAGCAGCTTCGGCAGGGGAGGGGAGACCCAGTACTTC. Residues: CASSFGRGGETQYF.

This clonotype has more than one count but fewer than ten. This rearrangement joins TRBV5-5 to TRBJ1-6; a weak D match, TRBD1 (6 bases). V lost 4 bases to trimming and J lost 6 bases, with 14 bases between them. The germline V gene encodes CDR1 SGHKS and CDR2 YYEKEE (reference sequence). The CDR3 covers 15 residues. The CDR3 loop is CASSRQDSLNSPLHF. The CDR3 DNA reads as TGTGCCAGCAGCCGTCAGGACAGCCTTAATTCACCCCTCCACTTT.

In this sample, this clonotype turned up a few times. This chain connects TRBV19 to TRBJ2-5, with unresolved D. Deletions cut 3 bases from V and 0 bases from J, with 8 bases between. The CDR3 has 14 amino acids. Germline V lookup: CDR1 LNHDA, CDR2 SQIVND (reference sequence). This CDR3 is CASSMGSYQETQYF. The DNA for the CDR3 is TGTGCCAGTAGTATGGGGTCGTACCAAGAGACCCAGTACTTC.

This clonotype appeared many times. The chain couples TRBV5-1 to TRBJ2-3; 8 bases are shared with TRBD2. The germline V gene has CDR1 SGHRS and CDR2 YFSETQ. This CDR3 is built from 15 residues. J gave up 3 bases and V 3 bases, and 6 bases lay outside the gene matches. CDR3 residues: CASSSLGGGTDTQYF. CDR3 nucleotide sequence: TGCGCCAGCAGCTCCTTGGGCGGGGGGACAGATACGCAGTATTTT.

CDR3 sequence: CASSSGTGVMNTEAFF. The CDR3 coding sequence is TGTGCCAGCAGTTCCGGGACAGGGGTTATGAACACTGAAGCTTTCTTT. This chain joins TRBV2 and TRBJ1-1; TRBD1 agrees at 10 bases. V lost 5 bases and J lost 0; bases outside the gene matches: 6. There are 16 residues in the CDR3. Looked up from germline, CDR1 is SNHLY and CDR2 is FYNNEI.